The 2 T cell receptor beta chains reported below all come from one sample, sequenced in a study of regulatory T cells in long-lasting Graves disease. Indicated time point: newly diagnosed GD, antithyroid drugs for less than 3 months. RNA from PBMCs was the source of the TCR library. For TCR beta, libraries came from iRepertoire HTBI primers and Arm-PCR of CDR3 regions. TCRdb called the multiplex PCR reads again in MiXCR, with one record for every CDR3 protein. The sample carries 500,000 to 700,000 distinct CDR3 sequences, around 17% recorded once. Separately, the same data were catalogued under a study of T cells in Graves' hyperthyroidism and ophthalmopathy.

The sample in question was peripheral blood mononuclear cells (PBMCs), obtained at new diagnosis, from a patient treated with antithyroid drugs. These receptors were obtained from a woman under 40 with Graves disease.

Only a few counts were recorded for this clonotype. The chain uses TRBV11-3 and TRBJ2-1, with a weak D call TRBD1 (5 bases). CDR3 length equals 15 residues. In germline, CDR1 is SGHNT, CDR2 YENEEA. Trimming stripped 1 base from V and 4 bases from J, with 11 bases between. In DNA, the CDR3 is TGTGCCAGCAGCTTAGGGGGCAACTTTTACAATGAGCAGTTCTTC. Residues: CASSLGGNFYNEQFF.

This clonotype was seen ten or more times. The rearrangement links TRBV11-1 to TRBJ2-7; a weak D match, TRBD2 (5 bases). The CDR3 spans 13 residues. Germline V lookup: CDR1 SGHAT, CDR2 FQDESV (reference sequence). The V and J ends lost 5 bases and 6 bases respectively, with 14 bases between them. DNA for the CDR3: TGTGCCAGCAGCCCGGGGTCCTGGGGCGAGCAGTACTTC. Protein: CASSPGSWGEQYF.